This TCR beta chain originates from a study of blood T cell repertoires in COVID-19 (dated by TCRdb to the early 2020s). About the study as a whole: Samples from collaborators originated in the United States, Italy and Spain and spanned both the acute and convalescent phases of COVID-19. The prospective study material was composed of cDNA or gDNA derived from T cells, B-cell-depleted T cells, or PBMCs. The dataset comprised deeply sampled blood TCRbeta repertoires from subjects exposed to, actively infected with, or recovered from COVID-19. The repertoires were released in a freely available public database meant as a resource for research on the immune response to SARS-CoV-2. The samples were drawn from the first 160 participants of the ongoing ImmuneRACE study and from over a thousand subjects provided by 6 global collaborators. Sample metadata almost always included a de-identified subject ID, COVID-19 status, age in years and sex. Where available, HLA class I and class II types were obtained from metadata supplied by the sample provider rather than from assay-based typing.

A word on this clone: Its specific antigen is unknown. No per-base quality is available; no much larger clone lies one base away.

TCRbeta CDR3 regions were amplified from genomic DNA using the immunoSEQ Assay, a bias-controlled multiplex PCR. Processing in the source paper ran as follows. The number of nucleated cells in each sample was estimated by amplification of reference gene primers within the assay. Sequence reads were collapsed and filtered to measure the absolute abundance of every unique TCRbeta CDR3 rearrangement. For each sample, productive Simpson clonality was calculated as the square root of Simpson's diversity index across productive rearrangements. As stored in TCRdb, this immuneACCESS dataset retains in-frame rearrangements with V and J assigned. A fraction of the clones does not appear; measured against another copy, unresolved V genes explain less than half of the discrepancy, and the remainder lacks a known reason. V and J calls and clone size are given by that table; D and trimming were obtained from the DNA. Counted in this sample were under 300,000 clones; 70% to 85% of them appeared once. Of the sample, over 1.1% falls within the top ten clones.

The research as a whole found: Clinical and demographic metadata were provided uncurated, with the amount varying by source and participant.

From its cysteine to its phenylalanine, the CDR3 spans 16 amino acids. Only the CDR3 DNA is retained, 48 bases long and in frame from the first base. CDR1 is given as SGHAT and CDR2 as FQDESV, both from the germline V gene (reference sequence). Between the V and J ends, shortened by 4 bases and 4 bases respectively, the junction contains 19 bases. At one collaborating source in Seattle, patients were enrolled during active infection and were followed longitudinally through the course of disease. Whole blood was collected in K2EDTA tubes by collaborating institutions according to the institutions' own protocols. For TCRbeta analysis, collaborators shipped samples in one of three forms: frozen whole blood, isolated PBMCs, or DNA extracted from either of those sample types.

The source material was peripheral blood. The chain is assembled from TRBV11-1 and TRBJ1-1; the D gene is possibly TRBD1, with 6 bases matching. This sequence originates from a human donor with COVID-19, enrolled during active disease. The donor label of this sample is uncertain. CDR3 sequence: CASSSGGKGEVTEAFF. The DNA sequence reads TGTGCCAGCAGCTCCGGGGGGAAGGGGGAGGTCACTGAAGCTTTCTTT.